This TCR beta chain was captured by sequencing in a study of OX40 agonist ivuxolimab in advanced cancers. Study background: Past anti-PD-1, anti-PD-L1 or anti-CTLA-4 therapy was accepted, and 30% to 45% had received some.

Sequencing was performed with immunoSEQ multiplex PCR; in TCRdb, only in-frame clones are kept and a portion is missing. Among approximately 60,000 clones, about 94% were seen once, and the ten largest hold about 19%. Germline V lookup: CDR1 SGHTS, CDR2 YDEGEE. The CDR3 sequence is 13 residues long. Trimming took off 4 bases at V and 7 bases at J, with 11 bases between the two ends. Material: CD4+ or CD8+ T cells sorted from blood, obtained in a trial of the OX40 agonist ivuxolimab. This receptor was taken from an adult with an advanced solid tumor such as melanoma, head and neck, liver or kidney cancer. V and J are TRBV5-8 and TRBJ1-4; no firm D call. The CDR3 sequence: CASSTREGEKLFF. The CDR3 DNA sequence: TGTGCCAGCAGCACGCGAGAGGGTGAAAAACTGTTTTTT.